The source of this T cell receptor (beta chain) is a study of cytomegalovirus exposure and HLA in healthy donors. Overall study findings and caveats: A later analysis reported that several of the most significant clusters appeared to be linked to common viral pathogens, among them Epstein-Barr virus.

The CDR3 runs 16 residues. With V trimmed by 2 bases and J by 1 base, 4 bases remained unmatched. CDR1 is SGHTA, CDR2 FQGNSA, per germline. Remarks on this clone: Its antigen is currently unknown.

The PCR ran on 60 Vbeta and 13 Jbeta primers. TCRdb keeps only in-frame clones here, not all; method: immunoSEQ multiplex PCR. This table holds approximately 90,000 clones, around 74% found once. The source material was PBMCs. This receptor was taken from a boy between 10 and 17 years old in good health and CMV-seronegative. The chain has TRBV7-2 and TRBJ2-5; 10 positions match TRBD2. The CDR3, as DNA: TGTGCCAGCAGCTTAAGGACTAGCGGCTTCCAAGAGACCCAGTACTTC. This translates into CASSLRTSGFQETQYF. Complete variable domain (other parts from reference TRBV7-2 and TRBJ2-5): GAGVSQSPSNKVTEKGKDVELRCDPISGHTALYWYRQSLGQGLEFLIYFQGNSAPDKSGLPSDRFSAERTGGSVSTLTIQRTQQEDSAVYLCASSLRTSGFQETQYFGPGTRLLVL.